This TCR beta chain is drawn from a study of post-analysis software for immune sequencing data. Study-wide background: Relapsing-remitting, secondary progressive and progressive-relapsing courses of multiple sclerosis were included. Study findings and constraints: Strong co-clustering by F measure linked samples that shared a preparation batch. Among five TRBV segments more frequent in patients than controls were TRBV5-6, TRBV5-1 and TRBV20-1.

With respect to this clonotype: Its antigen remains unknown.

The TCR beta cDNA libraries carried unique molecular identifiers. TCRdb reanalysed the PCR reads using MiXCR and keeps one entry per CDR3 protein. The data show 380,000 or so distinct CDR3 sequences, with roughly 30% seen just once and roughly 12% held by the top ten. The V end lost 6 bases, the J end lost 0 bases, and 12 bases lay between the germline ends. The CDR3 spans 15 residues. The germline gives CDR1 MNHEY, CDR2 SVGAGI. The sample consisted of blood. The genes are TRBV6-5 and TRBJ1-3; D ambiguous. The receptor's source is a girl aged 10 to 17 with multiple sclerosis. The CDR3 bases are TGTGCCAGCAGCCACACAGAGAGCTCTGGAAACACCATATATTTT. Residues: CASSHTESSGNTIYF.